One and the same sample provided the 23 T cell receptor beta chains below, sequenced in a study of blood T cell repertoires in COVID-19. The repertoire was sequenced with immunoSEQ multiplex PCR; TCRdb's copy has only in-frame clones and lacks some. This table holds about 360,000 clones, about 80% found once. Sequencing used peripheral blood. The source is a human donor with acute or convalescent COVID-19. The donor label of this sample is uncertain.

The CDR3 DNA sequence: TGTGCCAGCTCACCCCGGCCCAGTGGCGCAGGGACTTTGTCTGAAGCTTTCTTT. Encoded protein: CASSPRPSGAGTLSEAFF. The chain couples TRBV18 to TRBJ1-1; D perhaps matches TRBD1 (5 bases). The V end was cut by 3 bases, the J end by 6 bases, with 26 bases between. The CDR3 spans 18 residues. In germline, CDR1 is KGHSH, CDR2 LQKENI.

The chain couples TRBV10-3 to TRBJ1-1, with a tentative D call TRBD1 (5 bases). This CDR3 has 13 amino acids. The V end lost 5 bases, the J end lost 3 bases, and 10 bases lay between the germline ends. Germline-derived CDR1 and CDR2 are ENHRY and SYGVKD. CDR3 protein: CAISRLQDTEAFF. The CDR3 region has the DNA TGTGCCATCAGTCGATTACAGGACACTGAAGCTTTCTTT.

Comments on this clone: It may be a read error: a sequence one base away is much more abundant. Distinct nucleotide sequences in the sample also encode this CDR3. The chain employs TRBV3-1 (or the pseudogene TRBV3-2) and TRBJ1-5; 10 bases line up with TRBD1. V lost 4 bases to trimming and J lost 4 bases; unmatched junction nucleotides: 1. This CDR3 comprises 14 residues. Germline assignment: CDR1 LGHDT and CDR2 YNNKEL (reference sequence). CDR3 in amino acids: CASSLGQGNQPQHF. The CDR3 region has the DNA TGTGCCAGCAGCCTGGGACAGGGGAATCAGCCCCAGCATTTT.

About this clone: One end of the junction fails to match germline, which may point to a read error. V is TRBV30 and J is TRBJ1-1; 7 positions agree with TRBD1. From germline, CDR1 is GTSNPN and CDR2 SVGIG (reference sequence). The CDR3 consists of 13 residues. The CDR3 DNA reads TGTGCCGGGAGTTGGACAGGGAACACTGAAGCTTTCTTT. It yields the protein CAGSWTGNTEAFF.

The chain combines TRBV5-1 with TRBJ2-7; 7 bases fit TRBD2. Looked up from germline, CDR1 is SGHRS and CDR2 is YFSETQ. After removal of 6 bases from V and 4 bases from J, the junction contained 10 bases not matched to a gene. The CDR3 sequence is 14 residues long. Here the CDR3 DNA reads TGCGCCAGCAAACTGGCGGGAGCGCCTTACGAGCAGTACTTC. Its translation is CASKLAGAPYEQYF.

This clone was counted once. The genes are TRBV28 and TRBJ1-1; D unclear. Germline assignment: CDR1 MDHEN and CDR2 SYDVKM. V shed 6 bases and J shed 0 bases, with 14 bases lying between them. CDR3 length: 15 amino acids. CDR3 protein: CASRSLAGLNTEAFF. CDR3 nucleotide sequence: TGTGCCAGCAGATCTCTTGCCGGTTTGAACACTGAAGCTTTCTTT.

This clone was seen just once. The V gene is TRBV16, the J gene TRBJ1-1; D remains ambiguous. Germline lookup yields CDR1 KGHSY and CDR2 FQNENV. Between the trimmed V and J ends, which lost 5 bases and 4 bases, there was a span of 11 bases. CDR3 length: 13 amino acids. The CDR3 coding sequence is TGTGCCAGCAGCTACGACTGGGTCACTGAAGCTTTCTTT. Amino acids: CASSYDWVTEAFF. Together with reference TRBV16 and TRBJ1-1, the CDR3 gives the full variable domain: GEEVAQTPKHLVRGEGQKAKLYCAPIKGHSYVFWYQQVLKNEFKFLISFQNENVFDETGMPKERFSAKCLPNSPCSLEIQATKLEDSAVYFCASSYDWVTEAFFGQGTRLTVV.

The chain recombines TRBV6-5 with TRBJ1-6; D uncertain. Trimming removed 2 bases at V and 5 bases at J, with 10 bases between. Germline V gene sequence: CDR1 MNHEY, CDR2 SVGAGI. The CDR3 is 15 residues long. The CDR3 spells CASSYPGGDNSPLHF. The CDR3 DNA reads TGTGCCAGCAGTTACCCCGGCGGGGATAATTCACCCCTCCACTTT.

As regards this clone: The junction and the germline gene differ at one end; a read error may be behind it. The chain carries TRBV6-1 and TRBJ2-5; D might be TRBD2 (5 bases). The CDR3 has 13 residues. Germline CDR1 MNHNS, CDR2 SASEGT. The CDR3 sequence: CASSERARPYGDF. The CDR3 DNA reads as TGTGCCAGCAGTGAACGGGCTCGGCCTTACGGGGACTTC.

The J gene is TRBJ1-2, the V gene TRBV6-5; D might be TRBD1 (5 bases). CDR3 size: 12 residues. V lost 7 bases and J 5 bases, leaving 11 bases between the germline ends. CDR1 MNHEY and CDR2 SVGAGI come from the germline V gene. In DNA form, the CDR3 reads TGTGCCAGCACTCAACGGGGGTATGGCTACACCTTC. It translates to CASTQRGYGYTF.

The chain employs TRBV7-9 and TRBJ2-7; D is undetermined. The germline gives CDR1 SEHNR, CDR2 FQNEAQ (reference sequence). The CDR3 sequence is 15 residues long. The V and J ends lost 1 base and 2 bases respectively, with 12 bases between them. CDR3 sequence (DNA): TGTGCCAGCAGCTTAGGGTCAGGTCTTCCCTACGAGCAGTACTTC. Amino acid sequence: CASSLGSGLPYEQYF.

The chain couples TRBV18 to TRBJ1-1; a weak D match, TRBD1 (6 bases). This CDR3 is 15 amino acids long. V was clipped by 1 base and J by 1 base, with 10 bases between them. CDR1 is KGHSH, CDR2 LQKENI, per germline. The CDR3 sequence: CASSPRGRGNTEAFF. The CDR3 bases are TGTGCCAGCTCACCACGGGGGCGAGGGAACACTGAAGCTTTCTTT.

DNA for the CDR3: TGTGCCAGCAGTTACGACAGCACGACTCTAAATGAAAAACTGTTTTTT. Translating it yields CASSYDSTTLNEKLFF. The V and J genes are TRBV6-5 and TRBJ1-4; perhaps TRBD1 as D (5 bases). The CDR3 is made up of 16 amino acids. The V and J ends lost 2 bases and 5 bases respectively, with 15 bases between them. Germline-derived CDR1 and CDR2 are MNHEY and SVGAGI.

The V call is TRBV7-2, the J call TRBJ1-1, with D possibly matching TRBD1 (5 bases). The V and J ends lost 0 bases and 4 bases respectively, with 15 bases between them. Germline V CDR1 and CDR2: SGHTA, FQGNSA. The CDR3 runs 16 residues. The CDR3 spells CASSLALGLVGTEAFF. The CDR3 nucleotides read TGTGCCAGCAGCTTAGCGCTGGGACTGGTGGGCACTGAAGCTTTCTTT.

The chain is built from TRBV6-4 and TRBJ2-7, with D hard to call. This CDR3 is built from 16 residues. V lost 0 bases, J lost 0 bases, and 12 bases lay in between. CDR1 MRHNA and CDR2 SNTAGT come from the germline V gene. CDR3 bases: TGTGCCAGCAGTGACTCGAGTCCAGGCTACTCCTACGAGCAGTACTTC. Its protein is CASSDSSPGYSYEQYF.

The chain employs TRBV28 and TRBJ1-2, with D possibly matching TRBD1 (5 bases). The CDR3 loop spans 15 amino acids. Germline CDR1 reads MDHEN; CDR2 reads SYDVKM. Trimming pared 5 bases from V and 4 bases from J, leaving 17 bases between. The CDR3 is CASSLGSQGIYGYTF. In nucleotides, the CDR3 is TGTGCCAGCAGTCTCGGGTCTCAGGGTATCTATGGCTACACCTTC.

V gene TRBV27 combines with J gene TRBJ1-2; D gene unclear. Trimming pared 6 bases from V and 7 bases from J, leaving 21 bases between. CDR3 length equals 15 residues. Germline V gene sequence: CDR1 MNHEY, CDR2 SMNVEV (reference sequence). DNA of the CDR3: TGTGCCAGCAGACCACTCCCCGGGGTCGTGACTGGCTACACCTTC. Its protein is CASRPLPGVVTGYTF.

The gene calls are TRBV5-4 and TRBJ2-5; 8 bases are a match to TRBD2. The CDR3 is 15 residues long. The ends lost 4 bases at V and 0 bases at J; junction bases unmatched: 5. The V gene's germline CDR1 is SGHNT and CDR2 YYREEE (reference sequence). CDR3 in amino acids: CASSPQAGDQETQYF. As DNA, the CDR3 is TGTGCCAGCAGCCCCCAAGCGGGGGACCAAGAGACCCAGTACTTC.

The V call is TRBV11-2, the J call TRBJ2-1, with D possibly matching TRBD2 (6 bases). The CDR3 covers 12 residues. Trimming stripped 10 bases from V and 4 bases from J, with 11 bases between. The germline gives CDR1 SGHAT, CDR2 FQNNGV. The CDR3: CATGGRYNEQFF. The CDR3 DNA sequence: TGTGCCACCGGGGGAAGGTACAATGAGCAGTTCTTC.

The chain combines TRBV7-9 with TRBJ2-1; the D gene is possibly TRBD2 (6 bases). From germline, CDR1 is SEHNR and CDR2 FQNEAQ (reference sequence). V lost 6 bases, J lost 10 bases, and 31 bases lay in between. The CDR3 has 18 residues. The CDR3 bases are TGTGCCAGCAGGATACTTGGTGGAGGGGCGCGGGCGGGGATGGAGCAGTTCTTC. It codes for CASRILGGGARAGMEQFF.

The V gene is TRBV27, the J gene TRBJ1-5; 7 nucleotides line up with TRBD1. Trimming took 2 bases from V and 6 from J; bases not matched to a gene: 4. Germline V CDR1 and CDR2: MNHEY, SMNVEV (reference sequence). CDR3 size: 14 residues. The CDR3 coding sequence is TGTGCCAGCAGTTTAAAAGGGGGCACTCAGCCCCAGCATTTT. Its translation is CASSLKGGTQPQHF.

This clone has a handful of counts. This chain connects TRBV11-2 to TRBJ1-2, with unresolved D. CDR3 length: 12 residues. V was cut by 4 bases and J by 4 bases, with 7 bases left in between. Germline V gene sequence: CDR1 SGHAT, CDR2 FQNNGV. The CDR3 is CASSSHIYGYTF. The CDR3 region has the DNA TGTGCCAGCAGCTCCCACATCTATGGCTACACCTTC.

The table lists this clone with a few counts. J is TRBJ2-5 and V is TRBV24-1, with a weak D call TRBD2 (5 bases). Trimming took off 5 bases at V and 5 bases at J, with 14 bases between the two ends. Germline V lookup: CDR1 KGHDR, CDR2 SFDVKD. CDR3 length equals 14 residues. In DNA form, the CDR3 reads TGTGCCACCAGTGGACGGGGTGGAACGGAGACCCAGTACTTC. Translating it yields CATSGRGGTETQYF.